One sample yielded the 31 T cell receptor beta chains listed below, sequenced in a study of PD-L1 blockade in urothelial cancer listed by TCRdb under 2017. The method behind the library was the immunoSEQ multiplex PCR assay. What TCRdb holds here is the immuneACCESS table cut down to in-frame rearrangements. Part of the clones is not present; checked against another copy, under half of the missing clones reflect an unresolved V gene, and the others are unexplained. The sample table shows about 55,000 clones, and roughly 80% are seen once. Of the sample, 1% to 1.5% is held by the ten largest clones. The sample's time point label is to be understood as: pretreatment peripheral blood. The material sequenced was PBMCs, taken around atezolizumab (anti-PD-L1) treatment. All receptors come from a man aged 45 to 65 with urothelial cancer.

V gene TRBV30 combines with J gene TRBJ2-3; 11 bases fit TRBD1. Germline lookup yields CDR1 GTSNPN and CDR2 SVGIG (reference sequence). This CDR3 comprises 16 residues. The junction had 6 bases not matched to a gene; V was cut back by 3 bases and J by 1 base. The chain's CDR3 is CAWSRTGGYRTDTQYF. In nucleotides, the CDR3 is TGTGCCTGGAGCCGGACAGGGGGCTATCGCACAGATACGCAGTATTTT. Supplemented by reference TRBV30 and TRBJ2-3, the full variable domain reads SQTIHQWPATLVQPVGSPLSLECTVEGTSNPNLYWYRQAAGRGLQLLFYSVGIGQISSEVPQNLSASRPQDRQFILSSKKLLLSDSGFYLCAWSRTGGYRTDTQYFGPGTRLTVL.

The rearrangement links TRBV6-5 to TRBJ1-1, with 9 positions matching TRBD1. Trimming at V came to 1 base and at J to 3 bases, leaving 6 bases not matched to a gene. The CDR3 totals 16 residues. Germline CDR1 and CDR2: MNHEY and SVGAGI. CDR3 in amino acids: CASSYWGQGSDTEAFF. The DNA of the CDR3 is TGTGCCAGCAGTTACTGGGGACAGGGTTCGGACACTGAAGCTTTCTTT.

The chain has TRBV29-1 and TRBJ1-2; 7 positions match TRBD1. Trimming removed 7 bases from V and 1 base from J; junction bases left unmatched: 3. Germline V gene lookup returns CDR1 SQVTM and CDR2 ANQGSEA. This CDR3 spans 12 amino acids. The CDR3 loop reads CSGRQGNYGYTF. In DNA, the CDR3 is TGCAGCGGTCGACAGGGTAACTATGGCTACACCTTC.

V and J are TRBV7-9 and TRBJ1-3, with D possibly TRBD1 on 5 matching bases. Trimming removed 7 bases from V and 1 base from J, with 17 bases in between. The CDR3 spans 16 residues. Germline V gene data show CDR1 as SEHNR and CDR2 as FQNEAQ (reference sequence). CDR3 amino acids: CASTDIGGESGNTIYF. The CDR3 region has the DNA TGTGCCAGCACCGACATCGGGGGGGAATCTGGAAACACCATATATTTT.

This sequence joins TRBV29-1 and TRBJ2-5; 11 nucleotides match TRBD1. With 8 bases clipped from V and 5 bases from J, the junction kept 13 bases outside the gene matches. In germline, CDR1 is SQVTM, CDR2 ANQGSEA. The CDR3 contains 15 residues. Written as DNA, the CDR3 is TGCAGCTCTTACCCTTGGACAGGGGGCGGGGAGACCCAGTACTTC. It translates to CSSYPWTGGGETQYF.

This clone was counted once. V is TRBV5-4 and J is TRBJ2-1; 9 bases map to TRBD2. This CDR3 is built from 15 residues. With V trimmed by 3 bases and J by 9 bases, 10 bases remained unmatched. CDR1 SGHNT and CDR2 YYREEE come from the germline V gene (reference sequence). CDR3 residues: CASSSSGAAGREQFF. CDR3 DNA: TGTGCCAGCAGCTCTAGCGGGGCCGCTGGTCGTGAGCAGTTCTTC. The full variable domain, with the rest looked up from reference TRBV5-4 and TRBJ2-1, is ETGVTQSPTHLIKTRGQQVTLRCSSQSGHNTVSWYQQALGQGPQFIFQYYREEENGRGNFPPRFSGLQFPNYSSELNVNALELDDSALYLCASSSSGAAGREQFFGPGTRLTVL.

This clone was detected only once. The chain links TRBV5-4 to TRBJ2-7, with 7 bases lining up with TRBD1. The germline V gene has CDR1 SGHNT and CDR2 YYREEE (reference sequence). The CDR3 has 15 amino acids. After removal of 3 bases from V and 2 bases from J, the junction contained 8 bases not matched to a gene. This CDR3 is CASSSATGMPYEQYF. CDR3 DNA: TGTGCCAGCAGCTCCGCGACAGGGATGCCCTACGAGCAGTACTTC.

This rearrangement joins TRBV21-1 to TRBJ1-3. TRBV21-1 is deemed a pseudogene. The CDR3 covers 13 residues. The CDR3 region is CASPKGGAGTIYF. The CDR3 bases are TGTGCCAGCCCAAAAGGGGGGGCAGGGACCATATATTTT.

V gene TRBV2 combines with J gene TRBJ1-4, with TRBD1 matching over 7 bases. The CDR3 consists of 16 residues. After removal of 3 bases from V and 0 bases from J, the junction contained 4 bases not matched to a gene. CDR1 and CDR2 from the germline V gene are SNHLY and FYNNEI. The CDR3 DNA follows: TGTGCCAGCAGTGATCGACAGGGAGCAACTAATGAAAAACTGTTTTTT. It codes for CASSDRQGATNEKLFF.

The chain uses TRBV2 and TRBJ2-7, with D possibly TRBD1 on 5 matching bases. Trimming shortened V by 7 bases and J by 3 bases, and 10 bases separated the two germline ends. This CDR3 has 12 amino acids. Germline V CDR1 and CDR2: SNHLY, FYNNEI. The CDR3 DNA sequence: TGTGCCAGCACGAACAGGATCTACGAGCAGTACTTC. The encoded protein is CASTNRIYEQYF.

This clone is a singleton in its sample. V is TRBV6-5 and J is TRBJ1-5; 11 nucleotides align to TRBD1. V dropped 6 bases and J dropped 5; count of bases not matched to a gene: 3. CDR1 is MNHEY, CDR2 SVGAGI, per germline. The CDR3 sequence is 14 residues long. The CDR3 DNA reads TGTGCCAGCAGAAGGACAGGGGGCTATCAGCCCCAGCATTTT. Its translation: CASRRTGGYQPQHF.

This chain links TRBV10-3 with TRBJ2-2, with a possible D match to TRBD1 (5 bases). CDR3 length equals 13 residues. Trimming pared 3 bases from V and 6 bases from J, leaving 8 bases between. The germline CDR1 and CDR2 sequences are ENHRY and SYGVKD. The CDR3 spells CAISDRVPGELFF. CDR3 bases: TGTGCCATCAGTGACAGGGTCCCCGGGGAGCTGTTTTTT.

The chain is built from TRBV30 and TRBJ1-1; tentatively, D is TRBD1 (6 bases). V was pared by 5 bases and J by 1 base, with 11 bases between. The CDR3 totals 13 residues. Germline V gene data show CDR1 as GTSNPN and CDR2 as SVGIG (reference sequence). The CDR3 region is CAWAGTRNTEAFF. The CDR3 nucleotides are TGTGCCTGGGCCGGGACAAGGAACACTGAAGCTTTCTTT.

This chain uses TRBV19 with TRBJ2-1, with 12 positions matching TRBD2. The V gene end was trimmed by 4 bases and the J gene end by 0 bases; junction bases not matched to a gene: 1. Germline CDR1 and CDR2: LNHDA and SQIVND (reference sequence). The CDR3 is 16 residues long. CDR3 coding DNA: TGTGCCAGTAGTACGACTAGCGGGAGCTCCTACAATGAGCAGTTCTTC. It encodes CASSTTSGSSYNEQFF.

The rearrangement joins TRBV30 to TRBJ1-3, with a possible D match to TRBD1 (5 bases). V was shortened by 4 bases and J by 2 bases, with 12 bases between the two germline ends. This CDR3 contains 14 residues. Germline CDR1 and CDR2: GTSNPN and SVGIG (reference sequence). The CDR3 spells CAWNSGIPGNTIYF. The CDR3 DNA reads as TGTGCCTGGAATTCAGGGATCCCTGGAAACACCATATATTTT.

The CDR3 nucleotides are TGTGCCAGCAGCTTAGATGGGCGACAGTTCGGCGAGCAGTACTTC. Protein sequence: CASSLDGRQFGEQYF. The V call is TRBV11-2, the J call TRBJ2-7, with D tentatively TRBD1 (5 bases). CDR1 SGHAT and CDR2 FQNNGV come from the germline V gene. The CDR3 is made up of 15 amino acids. V was trimmed by 0 bases and J by 6 bases, leaving 15 bases between them.

The chain employs TRBV25-1 and TRBJ2-3; TRBD2 matches at 10 bases. V shed 5 bases and J 1 base; nucleotides not matched to a gene: 0. The V gene's germline CDR1 is MGHDK and CDR2 SYGVNS. The CDR3 sequence is 14 residues long. CDR3 sequence: CASSTSGGTDTQYF. DNA of the CDR3: TGTGCCAGCAGTACTAGCGGGGGCACAGATACGCAGTATTTT.

This chain links TRBV7-8 with TRBJ1-3; a possible D gene is TRBD1 (6 bases). CDR1 and CDR2 from the germline V gene are SGHVS and FQNEAQ. The CDR3 consists of 13 residues. Trimming took 10 bases from V and 2 from J, leaving 12 bases between them. This CDR3 is CATGGRAGNTIYF. The CDR3 nucleotides are TGTGCCACGGGGGGCAGGGCTGGAAACACCATATATTTT.

The chain recombines TRBV11-3 with TRBJ2-1; 8 bases fit TRBD2. The V gene's germline CDR1 is SGHNT and CDR2 YENEEA. V lost 5 bases and J lost 2; bases outside the gene matches: 5. This CDR3 has 15 residues. The CDR3 DNA follows: TGTGCCAGCAGCCGCGGGGGGCCTCCCTACAATGAGCAGTTCTTC. Residues: CASSRGGPPYNEQFF.

J is TRBJ2-1 and V is TRBV9, with a possible D match to TRBD2 (5 bases). V was shortened by 3 bases and J by 4 bases, with 20 bases between the two germline ends. CDR3 length: 17 amino acids. The germline CDR1 and CDR2 sequences are SGDLS and YYNGEE. CDR3 nucleotides: TGTGCCAGCAGCGCCACTACTAGTTCTCTGAGGTACAATGAGCAGTTCTTC. It codes for CASSATTSSLRYNEQFF.

The CDR3 protein is CSVEAPGEQFF. In nucleotides, the CDR3 is TGCAGCGTTGAAGCCCCAGGTGAGCAGTTCTTC. The V and J genes are TRBV29-1 and TRBJ2-1; D is unclear. The CDR3 is 11 residues long. Germline V gene sequence: CDR1 SQVTM, CDR2 ANQGSEA. The V and J ends lost 1 base and 9 bases respectively, with 7 bases between them.

The DNA of the CDR3 is TGTGCCAAGACAGGGCCTTCCTACGAGCAGTACTTC. The encoded protein is CAKTGPSYEQYF. The chain combines TRBV5-3 with TRBJ2-7, with 7 bases that match TRBD1. TRBV5-3 is annotated as an ORF whose role is uncertain. The CDR3 has 12 amino acids. V dropped 9 bases and J dropped 1; count of bases not matched to a gene: 4.

The rearrangement uses TRBV4-1 and TRBJ2-7; 7 bases agree with TRBD2. This CDR3 contains 16 residues. Per the germline V gene, CDR1 is MGHRA and CDR2 is YSYEKL. Trimming cost V 0 bases and J 2 bases; bases outside gene matches: 7. The CDR3 sequence: CASSQERDYKPYEQYF. Written as DNA, the CDR3 is TGCGCCAGCAGCCAAGAGCGGGACTACAAACCCTACGAGCAGTACTTC.

The chain recombines TRBV11-3 with TRBJ2-2; D is perhaps TRBD1 (5 bases). V was clipped by 5 bases and J by 7 bases, with 14 bases between them. This CDR3 has 14 amino acids. Germline values: CDR1 SGHNT, CDR2 YENEEA. The CDR3 here is CASSPDRQGGELFF. The CDR3 nucleotides read TGTGCCAGCAGCCCGGACCGCCAGGGCGGGGAGCTGTTTTTT.

This chain links TRBV30 with TRBJ2-7, with D possibly being TRBD2 (7 bases). V shed 3 bases and J shed 4 bases, with 19 bases lying between them. CDR3 size: 15 residues. Germline lookup yields CDR1 GTSNPN and CDR2 SVGIG (reference sequence). CDR3 loop: CAWRVQGLLNYEQYF. CDR3 DNA sequence: TGTGCCTGGAGGGTACAGGGACTACTAAATTACGAGCAGTACTTC. Based on the CDR3 plus reference TRBV30 and TRBJ2-7, the full variable domain is SQTIHQWPATLVQPVGSPLSLECTVEGTSNPNLYWYRQAAGRGLQLLFYSVGIGQISSEVPQNLSASRPQDRQFILSSKKLLLSDSGFYLCAWRVQGLLNYEQYFGPGTRLTVT.

The chain recombines TRBV30 with TRBJ2-7; 8 bases match TRBD1. Germline-derived CDR1 and CDR2 are GTSNPN and SVGIG (reference sequence). The CDR3 has 13 residues. The V and J ends lost 3 bases and 4 bases, in that order; junction bases with no gene match: 5. Written as DNA, the CDR3 is TGTGCCTGGAGCCCCGGACAGGGATACGAGCAGTACTTC. This sequence encodes CAWSPGQGYEQYF. The full variable domain, in which reference TRBV30 and TRBJ2-7 provide the parts outside the CDR3, is SQTIHQWPATLVQPVGSPLSLECTVEGTSNPNLYWYRQAAGRGLQLLFYSVGIGQISSEVPQNLSASRPQDRQFILSSKKLLLSDSGFYLCAWSPGQGYEQYFGPGTRLTVT.

The chain joins TRBV6-5 to TRBJ2-7; 11 bases are a match to TRBD1. Germline CDR1 and CDR2: MNHEY and SVGAGI. V gave up 4 bases and J gave up 5 bases; unmatched junction bases: 4. This CDR3 contains 14 residues. The CDR3 bases are TGTGCCAGCAGTTCGGACAGGGGGCAACACGAGCAGTACTTC. Translation gives CASSSDRGQHEQYF.

The chain employs TRBV7-2 and TRBJ1-5; D uncertain. Germline CDR1 SGHTA, CDR2 FQGNSA. The CDR3 totals 14 residues. V lost 3 bases and J 3 bases, leaving 9 bases between the germline ends. CDR3 bases: TGTGCCAGCAGCTTCCGGCGGGACAATCAGCCCCAGCATTTT. Translating it yields CASSFRRDNQPQHF.

The V gene is TRBV7-9, the J gene TRBJ1-4; no clear D gene. V lost 0 bases and J 0 bases, leaving 8 bases between the germline ends. The CDR3 runs 16 residues. CDR1 SEHNR and CDR2 FQNEAQ come from the germline V gene (reference sequence). The CDR3 loop reads CASSLARAATNEKLFF. Here the CDR3 DNA reads TGTGCCAGCAGCTTAGCGCGGGCAGCAACTAATGAAAAACTGTTTTTT.

The sample holds one count of this clone. The chain uses TRBV29-1 and TRBJ2-7; 9 positions match TRBD1. The CDR3 is made up of 14 amino acids. CDR1 is SQVTM and CDR2 is ANQGSEA in the germline V gene. V lost 7 bases to trimming and J lost 7 bases; unmatched junction nucleotides: 14. CDR3: CSARAGTGIGEQYF. For the CDR3, the DNA is TGCAGCGCTAGGGCCGGGACAGGGATAGGAGAGCAGTACTTC.

The chain carries TRBV14 and TRBJ2-1, with 7 nucleotides matching TRBD1. CDR3 length: 17 residues. The V gene end was trimmed by 0 bases and the J gene end by 2 bases; junction bases not matched to a gene: 7. Germline V gene lookup returns CDR1 SGHDN and CDR2 FVKESK. This CDR3 reads CASSQDRRGRTYNEQFF. The CDR3 nucleotides read TGTGCCAGCAGCCAAGATCGTAGGGGGCGCACCTACAATGAGCAGTTCTTC.